This TCR beta chain was sequenced during a study of cytomegalovirus exposure and HLA in healthy donors. Germline V gene data show CDR1 as LNHNV and CDR2 as YYDKDF (reference sequence). V was pared by 1 base and J by 5 bases, with 3 bases of the junction left unmatched. CDR3 size: 14 residues. Primers included in the PCR were 60 Vbeta and 13 Jbeta primers. Sequencing used immunoSEQ multiplex PCR; TCRdb keeps in-frame clones, though not all of them. This sample has roughly 150,000 clones, with approximately 82% found just once. The clonotype comes from a woman in her 50s in good health and CMV-seropositive. Sequences were obtained from PBMCs. The chain couples TRBV15 to TRBJ1-2, with 8 bases that match TRBD1. Here the CDR3 reads CATSRAGTGYGYTF. The CDR3 region has the DNA TGTGCCACCAGCAGAGCCGGGACAGGATATGGCTACACCTTC.